This TCR beta chain was sequenced in a study of blood T cell repertoires in COVID-19. Study background: The United States, Italy and Spain were the sources of the acute and convalescent COVID-19 samples. Sources were T cells, B-cell-depleted T cells, or PBMCs; the material itself was cDNA or gDNA.

J was trimmed by 7 bases and V by 2 bases; bases with no gene match: 10. Germline V lookup: CDR1 MNHEY, CDR2 SMNVEV (reference sequence). This CDR3 comprises 16 residues. How the authors handled the data: Amplification from reference gene primers served as the basis for estimated nucleated cell counts. Sequencing was performed with immunoSEQ multiplex PCR; in TCRdb, only in-frame clones are kept and a portion is missing. That table furnishes V, J and clone size, whereas the DNA furnished D and trimming. The sample comprises tens of thousands of clones, just over 90% of which are singletons, and 7.5% to 9.5% rests with the top ten.

J is TRBJ2-1 and V is TRBV27; TRBD1 matches 8 bases. This clonotype was obtained from a woman aged 40-49 years with active COVID-19. Sequencing was performed on peripheral blood. CDR3 in amino acids: CASSLGWNRGDNEQFF. CDR3 sequence (DNA): TGTGCCAGCAGTTTAGGGTGGAACAGGGGGGATAATGAGCAGTTCTTC.